This TCR beta chain was sequenced during a study of blood T cells in healthy people across ages (dated by TCRdb to between 2015 and 2017). In terms of the full investigation: Template switching captured roughly one uniquely barcoded TCR beta cDNA molecule per two T cells in model experiments. Four age groups were formed from the donors: young (average approximately 15 years), middle-aged (approximately 39), aged (approximately 60) and long-lived (around 82). Two additional independent replicas of 1 million unique cDNA reads from the same blood draw were analyzed for two donors (one aged 18 to 30 and one aged 80 or older). To avoid experimental bias, donors of different ages were distributed randomly across sequencing lanes. The study measured age-related changes in TCR beta repertoire diversity using deep sequencing normalized with unique cDNA molecular identifiers. Paper-wide results and their limitations: Estimates of total diversity based on one million sequenced T cells were regarded as lower bounds and as underestimates. As age increased, observed TCR beta diversity per million T cells dropped in a roughly linear way, and a significant reduction was already evident by age about 40. The long-lived group showed more naive CD4+ T cells, fewer expanded clones and increased TCR diversity than the aged group, suggesting age selection. The percentage of naive T cells measured by flow cytometry correlated strongly with observed TCR beta diversity. Since profiling was done on bulk unsorted PBMCs, naive and antigen-experienced compartments could not be conclusively compared. Because the CMV infection status of the donors was unknown, age-related changes in expanded clonotypes may potentially have been confounded.

V gives up 6 bases and J gives up 1 base, and the segment between their germline ends measures 19 bases. As encoded in the germline V gene, CDR1 is MNHNS while CDR2 is SASEGT. From the cysteine through the phenylalanine, the CDR3 covers 17 amino acids. Solely the CDR3 DNA is kept, with 51 bases framed from the first base. The 39 donors, aged about 6 to 100 years, were systemically healthy Caucasian individuals from Russia. Approximately 10 milliliters of peripheral blood were collected from each donor into EDTA-treated Vacutainer tubes. Ficoll-Paque density-gradient centrifugation was used to isolate PBMCs, with at least 6 million obtained per sample. Trizol reagent was used to extract total RNA from PBMCs, with at least 6 micrograms per sample. For every donor, an aliquot of PBMCs went through flow cytometry to measure the percentages of naive CD45RAhigh/CD27high T cells. In regard to this clonotype: Its specific antigen is unknown. The input lacks base qualities; no much larger clone sits a single base away.

Receptor libraries were prepared by 5' RACE. Sequencing instrument: Illumina HiSeq 2500. A second PCR of roughly 7 to 12 cycles was run with a J-beta primer mix and a sample-barcoded 5' primer. A template-switch 5' adaptor carrying 12 random nucleotides introduced a unique molecular identifier onto each TCR beta cDNA molecule. At least 2.5 million CDR3-containing paired-end reads were obtained from each sample. First-strand cDNA was synthesized from all RNA with the Mint cDNA synthesis kit, primed by a TRBC-specific oligonucleotide. All cDNA was treated with uracil-DNA glycosylase and then went through a first 18-cycle PCR with the universal primers M1SS and BC2_uni_R. Processing in the source paper ran as follows. Normalization of each sample was performed by random selection of 1 million high-quality reads, each carrying a distinct molecular identifier. Instead of being binned into consensus sequences, reads with shared molecular identifiers were discarded. MiTCR, with a Q25 quality threshold and the strictest error-elimination algorithm, was used for CDR3 identification, clonotype clustering and error correction. A nonparametric unseen species model with Euler transformation was used to estimate lower-bound total TCR beta diversity. TCRdb reprocessed the public reads (quality trimming at Q25 with fastp, clone calling with MiXCR) and kept in-frame beta chains. A single entry per CDR3 protein holds the most common genes and DNA from its merged rows. TCRdb's processing, not the study's, gives the V and J calls here. Recorded for this sample are about 1.5 million distinct CDR3 sequences; about 45% of them occurred a single time. Clones ranked in the top ten supply about 4.1% of the sample.

The sequenced sample was blood. The origin of this receptor is a woman younger than 35 in good health. The chain uses TRBV6-1 and TRBJ1-5, with the D gene not confidently named. In nucleotides, the sequence is TGTGCCAGCAGGGAGATGGGAGGGAGCCCGAGCAATCAGCCCCAGCATTTT. It translates to CASREMGGSPSNQPQHF.